This T cell receptor (beta chain) was observed in a study of cytomegalovirus exposure and HLA in healthy donors. Study as a whole: A preliminary data release comprised 70 million to 95 million unique TCRs obtained from HLA-typed donors.

Study outcomes and limitations: Researchers reported in a later analysis that a missense DCLRE1C variant was tied to TCR beta V- and J-gene trimming. Researchers left out some V segments, among them TRBV6-2 and TRBV6-3, as indistinguishable. Later analysis suggested most CMV-associated TCR beta chains were HLA-restricted.

Unmatched junction bases numbered 10, after V lost 5 bases and J lost 1 base. This CDR3 spans 16 amino acids. Germline V gene data show CDR1 as SEHNR and CDR2 as FQNEAQ (reference sequence). Turning to this clone: Its antigen is currently unknown.

Use of 60 Vbeta and 13 Jbeta primers characterized the PCR. The data were produced by immunoSEQ multiplex PCR, yet TCRdb's version contains in-frame clones alone and is incomplete. In the table there are some 150,000 clones, 70% to 80% of which are singletons. The rearrangement links TRBV7-9 to TRBJ2-7; 8 bases agree with TRBD1. This TCR came from a human donor in good health. Sequencing was carried out using PBMCs. CDR3 region: CASSPPPGQESYEQYF. The DNA of the CDR3 is TGTGCCAGCAGCCCTCCCCCGGGACAGGAATCCTACGAGCAGTACTTC.